These T cell receptor beta chains were read from a single sample in a study of beta chain features in type 1 diabetes. Method: immunoSEQ multiplex PCR; TCRdb's copy keeps in-frame clones and lacks some. In the table there are about 150,000 clones, under 13% of which are singletons. The sequenced sample was central memory CD4+ T cells from blood. The receptors stem from a man under 40 with type 1 diabetes. The CDR3 runs from the conserved cysteine through the conserved F or W. D genes are given only for firm matches. Size tells how often a clone was seen (once, few, many) or the class of an expanded clone, and some rows leave it out.

NA | TRBD1 | TRBJ2-5 | TRBV5-6 | CASSWQGAKETQYF | TGTGCCAGCAGTTGGCAGGGGGCAAAAGAGACCCAGTACTTC
few | TRBD1 | TRBJ1-2 | TRBV14 | CASSQEYRGSGYTF | TGTGCCAGCAGCCAAGAATACAGGGGAAGTGGCTACACCTTC
few | NA | TRBJ1-1 | TRBV21-1 | CASSKARTGATKLNTEAFF | TGTGCCAGCAGCAAAGCCCGGACAGGGGCAACCAAACTGAACACTGAAGCTTTCTTT
NA | NA | TRBJ1-1 | TRBV20-1 | CSAPSGDAFF | TGCAGTGCTCCCTCAGGGGACGCTTTCTTT
few | NA | TRBJ2-7 | TRBV10-3 | CAISDGGYEQYF | TGTGCCATCAGTGACGGGGGCTACGAGCAGTACTTC
NA | NA | TRBJ2-6 | TRBV2 | CASSEDGAGANVLTF | TGTGCCAGCAGTGAAGACGGAGCTGGGGCCAACGTCCTGACTTTC
few | NA | TRBJ2-3 | TRBV19 | CASGLTNTDTQYF | TGTGCCAGTGGACTTACCAACACAGATACGCAGTATTTT
few | TRBD2 | TRBJ2-5 | TRBV5-1 | CASSPGDLAGRETQYF | TGCGCCAGCAGCCCGGGAGATCTAGCGGGAAGAGAGACCCAGTACTTC
few | NA | TRBJ2-3 | TRBV9 | CASSMGRDTQYF | TGTGCCAGCAGCATGGGGAGGGATACGCAGTATTTT
few | TRBD1 | TRBJ2-2 | TRBV28 | CASSFIGQGFGTGELFF | TGTGCCAGCAGTTTCATAGGACAGGGTTTCGGCACCGGGGAGCTGTTTTTT
few | TRBD1 | TRBJ1-2 | TRBV7-2 | CASSLRGTGTGYTF | TGTGCCAGCAGCTTGAGGGGGACAGGGACTGGCTACACCTTC
many | NA | TRBJ2-7 | TRBV29-1 | CSVGQRGISYEQYF | TGCAGCGTTGGACAACGAGGGATTTCCTACGAGCAGTACTTC
NA | TRBD1 | TRBJ1-2 | TRBV28 | CASSFVPGQENYGYTF | TGTGCCAGCAGTTTCGTCCCGGGACAGGAGAACTATGGCTACACCTTC